The 21 T cell receptor beta chains below all came from one sample that was sequenced in a study of blood T cell repertoires in COVID-19 (dated by TCRdb to about 2020). The protocol used for the library was the immunoSEQ multiplex PCR assay. As stored in TCRdb, this immuneACCESS dataset retains in-frame rearrangements with V and J assigned. A fraction of the clones does not appear; measured against another copy, unresolved V genes explain less than half of the discrepancy, and the remainder lacks a known reason. This sample comprises approximately 240,000 clones, about 85% of them detected only once. Less than 6.5% of the sample rests with the top ten. Sequencing input: peripheral blood. The receptor set was obtained from a woman aged 60 to 75 who had recovered from COVID-19.

V gene TRBV6-2 or TRBV6-3 combines with J gene TRBJ2-3; 9 bases are shared with TRBD2. CDR3 length equals 14 residues. Germline-derived CDR1 and CDR2 are MNHEY and SVGEGT. Unmatched junction bases numbered 7, after V lost 5 bases and J lost 7 bases. CDR3 sequence (DNA): TGTGCCAGCAGTCTTAGCGGGGGACCAAATACGCAGTATTTT. Translating gives CASSLSGGPNTQYF.

This clone appeared a few times. This chain connects TRBV7-9 to TRBJ2-7; D unresolved. Germline V gene lookup returns CDR1 SEHNR and CDR2 FQNEAQ (reference sequence). With 5 bases removed from V and 3 bases from J, the gap between germline ends came to 11 bases. The CDR3 has 13 amino acids. The CDR3 DNA reads TGTGCCAGCAGCCCCGGCGGCCGCTACGAGCAGTACTTC. Encoded protein: CASSPGGRYEQYF. The full variable domain, in which reference TRBV7-9 and TRBJ2-7 provide the parts outside the CDR3, is DTGVSQNPRHKITKRGQNVTFRCDPISEHNRLYWYRQTLGQGPEFLTYFQNEAQLEKSRLLSDRFSAERPKGSFSTLEIQRTEQGDSAMYLCASSPGGRYEQYFGPGTRLTVT.

V gene TRBV12-5 combines with J gene TRBJ1-5; a weak D match, TRBD1 (5 bases). The CDR3 consists of 13 residues. The germline V gene has CDR1 LGHNT and CDR2 FRNRAP. Between the trimmed V and J ends, which lost 5 bases and 6 bases, there was a span of 11 bases. For the CDR3, the DNA is TGTGCTAGTGGTATATCGGGGGGTCAGCCCCAGCATTTT. Translation gives CASGISGGQPQHF.

The count of this clone is one. The chain is built from TRBV11-2 and TRBJ2-7; tentative D call: TRBD2 (5 bases). Germline V gene data show CDR1 as SGHAT and CDR2 as FQNNGV. CDR3 length: 14 residues. V shed 4 bases and J shed 0 bases, with 10 bases lying between them. This chain's CDR3 is CASSSLARSYEQYF. CDR3 bases: TGTGCCAGCAGCTCTCTAGCCCGCTCCTACGAGCAGTACTTC.

The CDR3 sequence: CASSLGRDRGPLNNSPLHF. The CDR3 DNA is TGCGCCAGCAGCTTGGGGCGGGACAGGGGGCCTCTTAATAATTCACCCCTCCACTTT. The V call is TRBV5-1, the J call TRBJ1-6; 12 bases line up with TRBD1. Losses at the gene ends were 0 bases for V and 5 bases for J; bases not matched to a gene: 9. Per the germline V gene, CDR1 is SGHRS and CDR2 is YFSETQ. CDR3 length: 19 amino acids.

The chain has TRBV21-1 and TRBJ1-1; TRBD1, as called in the table, went unchecked against the DNA. TRBV21-1 is recorded as a pseudogene. The CDR3 is 21 residues long. The CDR3 loop reads CASSKVSVIGGVDTEAGEAFF. The CDR3 DNA follows: TGTGCCAGCAGCAAAGTTTCCGTTATAGGTGGCGTCGACACTGAAGCTGGAGAAGCTTTCTTT.

The V gene is TRBV23-1, the J gene TRBJ1-1; D remains ambiguous. TRBV23-1 is an ORF for which the function is uncertain. Trimming removed 0 bases from V and 1 base from J, with 9 bases in between. The CDR3 runs to 15 residues. The DNA for the CDR3 is TGCGCCAGCAGTCAATCGAGGGAGCCGAACACTGAAGCTTTCTTT. It encodes CASSQSREPNTEAFF.

The count of this clone is one. The chain employs TRBV27 and TRBJ2-3; 7 nucleotides match TRBD2. Germline V lookup: CDR1 MNHEY, CDR2 SMNVEV (reference sequence). Unmatched junction bases numbered 12, after V lost 3 bases and J lost 6 bases. The CDR3 has 16 residues. CDR3: CASSLSWDYTGDTQYF. The CDR3 DNA reads TGTGCCAGCAGTTTGTCTTGGGACTATACGGGGGATACGCAGTATTTT.

CDR3: CASSQGSQGAAYEQYF. The CDR3 DNA is TGTGCCAGCAGCCAAGGGAGTCAGGGGGCCGCCTACGAGCAGTACTTC. The chain couples TRBV4-2 to TRBJ2-7, with TRBD1 matching 8 bases. Germline trimming cut 1 base from V and 2 bases from J; bases unmatched to any gene: 7. Germline V gives CDR1 LGHNA, CDR2 YNFKEQ. This CDR3 contains 16 residues.

This clone was counted between two and nine times. The chain joins TRBV5-1 to TRBJ2-7; TRBD1 matches at 9 bases. The CDR3 sequence is 14 residues long. J gave up 2 bases and V 5 bases, and 5 bases lay outside the gene matches. Germline loops: CDR1 SGHRS, CDR2 YFSETQ. CDR3 DNA sequence: TGCGCCAGCAGGCCCGGGACAGGGACCTACGAGCAGTACTTC. Translated, it gives CASRPGTGTYEQYF.

The genes are TRBV6-2 or TRBV6-3 and TRBJ1-1; D is ambiguous. Germline lookup yields CDR1 MNHEY and CDR2 SVGEGT. Trimming removed 4 bases at V and 8 bases at J, with 11 bases between. The CDR3 is made up of 12 amino acids. The CDR3 sequence: CASSSSRVEAFF. CDR3 nucleotide sequence: TGTGCCAGCAGTTCCTCGAGGGTGGAAGCTTTCTTT.

The chain carries TRBV30 and TRBJ2-1; TRBD1 matches 9 bases. V dropped 6 bases and J dropped 8; count of bases not matched to a gene: 11. From germline, CDR1 is GTSNPN and CDR2 SVGIG (reference sequence). The CDR3 has 14 residues. The CDR3 reads CACPAGTGRDEQFF. Here the CDR3 DNA reads TGTGCCTGCCCCGCGGGGACAGGGAGGGATGAGCAGTTCTTC. Based on the CDR3 plus reference TRBV30 and TRBJ2-1, the full variable domain is SQTIHQWPATLVQPVGSPLSLECTVEGTSNPNLYWYRQAAGRGLQLLFYSVGIGQISSEVPQNLSASRPQDRQFILSSKKLLLSDSGFYLCACPAGTGRDEQFFGPGTRLTVL.

J is TRBJ2-7 and V is TRBV10-2, with 8 positions matching TRBD2. The CDR3 runs to 15 residues. The J segment lost 4 bases and the V segment lost 3 bases, leaving 8 bases of the junction unmatched. Germline V CDR1 and CDR2: WSHSY, SAAADI. This CDR3 is CASSDLRGGIYEQYF. The CDR3 DNA sequence: TGCGCCAGCAGTGACCTTCGCGGGGGGATTTACGAGCAGTACTTC.

Of note for this clone: At one end the junction does not follow the germline gene, possibly because of a read error. This chain connects TRBV3-1 (or the pseudogene TRBV3-2) to TRBJ1-1; no reliable D call. The CDR3 extends over 13 amino acids. Germline V gene lookup returns CDR1 LGHDT and CDR2 YNNKEL (reference sequence). The CDR3 DNA reads TGTGCCAGCAGCCAAGATTGGAGGACTGGAGCTTTCTTT. Protein: CASSQDWRTGAFF.

The chain recombines TRBV2 with TRBJ1-2; perhaps TRBD1 as D (6 bases). The length of the CDR3 is 14 residues. Germline V gives CDR1 SNHLY, CDR2 FYNNEI. Trimming left V 7 bases short and J 7 bases short, with 19 bases between. The CDR3 nucleotides are TGTGCCAGCAACAGGGAGTCTGGAGGTTTTGGCTACACCTTC. Protein product: CASNRESGGFGYTF.

The J gene is TRBJ1-1, the V gene TRBV3-1 (or the pseudogene TRBV3-2); D not resolved. The CDR3 is made up of 15 amino acids. Trimming pared 2 bases from V and 4 bases from J, leaving 14 bases between. Germline V lookup: CDR1 LGHDT, CDR2 YNNKEL (reference sequence). As DNA, the CDR3 is TGTGCCAGCAGCCAACGCGCTATGGTTACCACTGAAGCTTTCTTT. Translation: CASSQRAMVTTEAFF.

CDR3 sequence (DNA): TGTGCCAGCAGCCTTTTAGCGGGGGGCGAACGGGAGACCCAGTACTTC. Translation: CASSLLAGGERETQYF. The chain couples TRBV27 to TRBJ2-5, with 10 bases aligning to TRBD2. Germline V gene data show CDR1 as MNHEY and CDR2 as SMNVEV (reference sequence). The CDR3 consists of 16 residues. With 6 bases clipped from V and 5 bases from J, the junction kept 12 bases outside the gene matches.

The chain is built from TRBV3-1 (or the pseudogene TRBV3-2) and TRBJ2-2; D is undetermined. The germline V and J ends were trimmed by 9 bases and 4 bases, with 6 bases remaining between them. CDR3 length: 11 amino acids. In germline, CDR1 is LGHDT, CDR2 YNNKEL (reference sequence). The CDR3, as DNA: TGTGCCAGACGAGCCACCGGGGAGCTGTTTTTT. This gives the protein CARRATGELFF.

The chain is built from TRBV7-6 and TRBJ2-2, with TRBD2 as a possible D gene (5 bases). The CDR3 is 17 amino acids. Trimming cost V 5 bases and J 1 base, with 17 bases left between them. The germline gives CDR1 SGHVS, CDR2 FNYEAQ. DNA for the CDR3: TGTGCCAGCAGCCTCAGGCTTAGAGGGATGAACACCGGGGAGCTGTTTTTT. This translates into CASSLRLRGMNTGELFF.

The gene calls are TRBV30 and TRBJ1-1; 7 nucleotides line up with TRBD1. The germline gives CDR1 GTSNPN, CDR2 SVGIG (reference sequence). This CDR3 contains 12 residues. The V gene end was trimmed by 5 bases and the J gene end by 5 bases; junction bases not matched to a gene: 5. The CDR3 nucleotides read TGTGCCTGGTCAGGGGGAAGAACTGAAGCTTTCTTT. Encoded protein: CAWSGGRTEAFF.

The chain links TRBV6-1 to TRBJ2-5; D gene uncertain. In germline, CDR1 is MNHNS, CDR2 SASEGT. CDR3 size: 16 residues. Trimming left V 4 bases short and J 5 bases short, with 20 bases between. CDR3 protein: CASSVESTEYRETQYF. As DNA, the CDR3 is TGTGCCAGCAGTGTCGAAAGCACGGAGTATCGGGAGACCCAGTACTTC.